A single T cell receptor beta chain is shown here with its context. This CDR3 comprises 12 residues. Trimming stripped 7 bases from V and 4 bases from J, with 13 bases between. From germline, CDR1 is GTSNPN and CDR2 SVGIG (reference sequence). The entry originates in a study of blood T cell repertoires in COVID-19. The overall study: COVID-19 samples from acute and convalescent phases originated in the United States, Italy and Spain.

In the original processing: Amplification from reference gene primers served as the basis for estimated nucleated cell counts. Profiling relied on immunoSEQ multiplex PCR, and the TCRdb table lists in-frame clones only, not all of them. That table supplies the V and J calls and clone size; D and trimming were determined from the DNA. The repertoire consists of fewer than 300,000 clones, with 83% occurring once and the leading ten covering approximately 10%. This chain links TRBV30 with TRBJ1-1; D might be TRBD1 (6 bases). This TCR came from a woman between 50 and 59 years old who had recovered from COVID-19. The sequenced sample was peripheral blood. The chain's CDR3 is CASHRAGTEAFF. The CDR3, as DNA: TGTGCCTCTCACAGGGCGGGCACTGAAGCTTTCTTT.